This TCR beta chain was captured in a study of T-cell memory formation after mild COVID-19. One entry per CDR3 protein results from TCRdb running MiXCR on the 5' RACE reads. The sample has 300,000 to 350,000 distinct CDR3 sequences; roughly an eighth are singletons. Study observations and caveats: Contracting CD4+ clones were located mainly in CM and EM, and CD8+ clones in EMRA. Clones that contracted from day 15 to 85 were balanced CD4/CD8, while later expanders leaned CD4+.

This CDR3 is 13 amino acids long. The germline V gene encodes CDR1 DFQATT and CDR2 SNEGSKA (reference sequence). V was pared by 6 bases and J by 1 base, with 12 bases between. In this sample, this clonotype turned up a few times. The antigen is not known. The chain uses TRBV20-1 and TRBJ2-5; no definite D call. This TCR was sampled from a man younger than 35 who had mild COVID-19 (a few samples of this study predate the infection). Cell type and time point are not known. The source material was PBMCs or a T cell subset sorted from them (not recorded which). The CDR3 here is CSAFEPIQETQYF. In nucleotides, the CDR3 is TGCAGTGCGTTTGAACCTATCCAAGAGACCCAGTACTTC.